This T cell receptor beta chain was captured by sequencing in a study of gammadelta T cells during hepatitis C antiviral therapy. PCR of about 25-31 cycles generated the TRG and TRD CDR3 amplicons. Sorted cells provided mRNA, which was converted into cDNA. TCRdb called the reads again in MiXCR, with one record for every CDR3 protein. This sample's table has 1 distinct CDR3 sequence. Time point here: DAA therapy start (baseline). Noted treatment: sofosbuvir plus ledipasvir, interferon-free. Sequences were derived from gamma-delta T cells from peripheral blood, sampled from a patient treated with direct-acting antivirals. These receptors were collected from an adult with chronic hepatitis C.

Remarks on this clonotype: This beta chain is a stray sequence in a library constructed for delta chains; its clone size is not meaningful. This chain joins TRBV11-3 and TRBJ1-1; D is ambiguous. Germline V gives CDR1 SGHNT, CDR2 YENEEA. V was trimmed by 0 bases and J by 8 bases, leaving 10 bases between them. The CDR3 is made up of 13 amino acids. CDR3 in DNA: TGTGCCAGCAGCTTAGAGGTCATGATGGAAGCTTTCTTT. Translating gives CASSLEVMMEAFF.